This T cell receptor beta chain was identified in a study of blood T cell repertoires in COVID-19. Study-level background: Spain, Italy and the United States supplied samples that represented acute and convalescent COVID-19. The analysed material was cDNA or gDNA that came from T cells, B-cell-depleted T cells, or PBMCs.

Enrollment of patients from Seattle took place during active infection, with longitudinal follow-up. The authors' processing: Amplified reference gene primers provided the basis for estimating nucleated cell counts. Assay used: immunoSEQ multiplex PCR; TCRdb lists only in-frame clones, some missing. V, J and clone size reflect that table, while D and trimming were determined from the DNA. The sample holds some 150,000 clones, around 83% seen once. There are 14 residues in the CDR3. V lost 1 base, J lost 8 bases, and 6 bases stayed unmatched. From germline, CDR1 is SGHRS and CDR2 YFSETQ. This clonotype was obtained from a woman aged 55-70 years with COVID-19, enrolled during active disease. The chain links TRBV5-1 to TRBJ1-2, with 9 bases lining up with TRBD1. Sequencing was performed on peripheral blood. CDR3 sequence reads: CASSLRTGEFGYTF. CDR3 DNA: TGCGCCAGCAGCTTGCGGACAGGGGAATTCGGCTACACCTTC. Using reference TRBV5-1 and TRBJ1-2 for the parts outside the CDR3, the full variable domain is KAGVTQTPRYLIKTRGQQVTLSCSPISGHRSVSWYQQTPGQGLQFLFEYFSETQRNKGNFPGRFSGRQFSNSRSEMNVSTLELGDSALYLCASSLRTGEFGYTFGSGTRLTVV.